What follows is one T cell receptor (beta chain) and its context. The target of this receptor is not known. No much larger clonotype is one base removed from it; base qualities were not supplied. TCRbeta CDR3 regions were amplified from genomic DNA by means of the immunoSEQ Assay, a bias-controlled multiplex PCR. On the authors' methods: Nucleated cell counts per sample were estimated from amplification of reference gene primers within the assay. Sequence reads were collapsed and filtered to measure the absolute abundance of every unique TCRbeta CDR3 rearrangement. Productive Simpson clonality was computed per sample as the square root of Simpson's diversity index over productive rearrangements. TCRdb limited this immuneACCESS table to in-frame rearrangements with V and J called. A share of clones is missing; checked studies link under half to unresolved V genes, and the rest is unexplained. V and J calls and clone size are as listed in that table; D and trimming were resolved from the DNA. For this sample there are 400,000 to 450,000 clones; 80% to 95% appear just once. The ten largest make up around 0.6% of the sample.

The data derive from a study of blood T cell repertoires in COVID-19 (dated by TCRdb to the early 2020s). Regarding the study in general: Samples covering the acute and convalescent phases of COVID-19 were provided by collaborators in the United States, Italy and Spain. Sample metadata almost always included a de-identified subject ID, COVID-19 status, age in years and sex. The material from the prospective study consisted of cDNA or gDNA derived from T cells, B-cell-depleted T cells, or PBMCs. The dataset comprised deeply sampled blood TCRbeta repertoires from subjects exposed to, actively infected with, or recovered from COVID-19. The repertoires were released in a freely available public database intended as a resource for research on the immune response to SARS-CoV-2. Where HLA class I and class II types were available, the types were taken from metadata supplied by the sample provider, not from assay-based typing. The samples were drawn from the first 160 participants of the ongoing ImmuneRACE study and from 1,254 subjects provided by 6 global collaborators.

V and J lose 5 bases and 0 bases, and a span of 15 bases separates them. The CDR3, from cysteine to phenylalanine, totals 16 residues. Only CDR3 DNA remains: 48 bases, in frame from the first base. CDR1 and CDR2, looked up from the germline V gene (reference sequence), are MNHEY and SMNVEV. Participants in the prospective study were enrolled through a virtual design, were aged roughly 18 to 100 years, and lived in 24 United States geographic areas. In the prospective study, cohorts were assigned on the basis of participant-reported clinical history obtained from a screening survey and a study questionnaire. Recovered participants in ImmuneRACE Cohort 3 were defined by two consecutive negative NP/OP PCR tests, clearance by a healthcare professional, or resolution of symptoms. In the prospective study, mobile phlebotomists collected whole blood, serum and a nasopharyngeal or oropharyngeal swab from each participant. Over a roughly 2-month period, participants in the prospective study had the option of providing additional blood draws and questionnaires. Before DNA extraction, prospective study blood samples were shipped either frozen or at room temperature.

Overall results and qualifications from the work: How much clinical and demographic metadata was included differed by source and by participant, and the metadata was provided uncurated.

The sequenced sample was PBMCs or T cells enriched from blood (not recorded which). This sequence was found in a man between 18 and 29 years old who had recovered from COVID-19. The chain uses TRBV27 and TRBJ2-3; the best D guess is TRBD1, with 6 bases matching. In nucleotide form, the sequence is TGTGCCAGCAGTACCGGACAGCACCCTAGCACAGATACGCAGTATTTT. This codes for CASSTGQHPSTDTQYF.